What follows are 10 T cell receptor beta chains derived from one specimen sequenced in a study of cytomegalovirus exposure and HLA in healthy donors. With 60 Vbeta and 13 Jbeta primers, the PCR was carried out. Here immunoSEQ multiplex PCR was the method, and the copy in TCRdb shows in-frame clones only, minus some. This sample yields about 140,000 clones, of which 84% are seen a single time; more than 2% belongs to the top ten. The specimen was PBMCs. The receptors were gathered from a boy under 10 years old in good health and CMV-seronegative.

The chain carries TRBV30 and TRBJ1-5; the D gene is possibly TRBD1 (6 bases). The CDR3 has 16 amino acids. Trimming took 0 bases from V and 6 from J, leaving 18 bases between them. The germline gives CDR1 GTSNPN, CDR2 SVGIG (reference sequence). CDR3 DNA: TGTGCCTGGAGTGTACTCAGGGGAAAAGATGGTCAGCCCCAGCATTTT. It yields the protein CAWSVLRGKDGQPQHF. Using reference TRBV30 and TRBJ1-5 for the parts outside the CDR3, the full variable domain is SQTIHQWPATLVQPVGSPLSLECTVEGTSNPNLYWYRQAAGRGLQLLFYSVGIGQISSEVPQNLSASRPQDRQFILSSKKLLLSDSGFYLCAWSVLRGKDGQPQHFGDGTRLSIL.

In DNA, the CDR3 is TGTGCCAGCAGTCCGAGCTTTCTTCAGCCCCAGCATTTT. Its translation: CASSPSFLQPQHF. This chain connects TRBV27 to TRBJ1-5; D ambiguous. Germline CDR1 and CDR2: MNHEY and SMNVEV (reference sequence). CDR3 length: 13 residues. The V and J ends lost 5 bases and 6 bases respectively, with 11 bases between them.

The chain couples TRBV2 to TRBJ2-5; 8 bases line up with TRBD1. From germline, CDR1 is SNHLY and CDR2 FYNNEI. The CDR3 is 13 residues long. V was clipped by 10 bases and J by 2 bases; unmatched bases: 6. The CDR3 spells CATPRQGQETQYF. In nucleotides, the CDR3 is TGTGCCACACCCCGACAGGGGCAAGAGACCCAGTACTTC.

The chain carries TRBV15 and TRBJ1-1; the D gene is possibly TRBD1 (5 bases). The V gene lost 0 bases and the J gene lost 0 bases, with 14 bases spanning the gap. There are 17 residues in the CDR3. CDR1 is LNHNV, CDR2 YYDKDF, per germline (reference sequence). Written as DNA, the CDR3 is TGTGCCACCAGCAGAGATACAGGTGTTCGGATGAACACTGAAGCTTTCTTT. It encodes CATSRDTGVRMNTEAFF.

The chain combines TRBV27 with TRBJ1-2; TRBD1 might be the D (5 bases). Germline loops: CDR1 MNHEY, CDR2 SMNVEV (reference sequence). This CDR3 comprises 15 residues. Trimming took 7 bases from V and 4 from J, leaving 19 bases between them. CDR3 sequence reads: CASTPALDKSYGYTF. CDR3 sequence (DNA): TGTGCCAGCACCCCTGCGCTGGACAAATCCTATGGCTACACCTTC.

The chain uses TRBV2 and TRBJ2-7; D is unclear. The CDR3 has 13 amino acids. Germline lookup yields CDR1 SNHLY and CDR2 FYNNEI. V was pared by 6 bases and J by 3 bases, with 12 bases between. The CDR3 region has the DNA TGTGCCAGCAGGGAGCGAGAAAACTACGAGCAGTACTTC. The encoded protein is CASRERENYEQYF.

This sequence joins TRBV6-5 and TRBJ2-7; 7 bases fit TRBD1. The germline gives CDR1 MNHEY, CDR2 SVGAGI. V gave up 6 bases and J gave up 5 bases; unmatched junction bases: 7. This CDR3 is 13 amino acids long. Here the CDR3 DNA reads TGTGCCAGCAGGAGGACAGGTCCCAACGAGCAGTACTTC. It is translated as CASRRTGPNEQYF.

The rearrangement joins TRBV5-6 to TRBJ2-5, with 8 bases matching TRBD2. J gave up 4 bases and V 2 bases, and 10 bases lay outside the gene matches. CDR3 length: 16 residues. Germline loops: CDR1 SGHDT, CDR2 YYEEEE. CDR3 sequence reads: CASSFNSGVRGETQYF. In nucleotides, the CDR3 is TGTGCCAGCAGCTTCAATAGCGGGGTTAGGGGAGAGACCCAGTACTTC.

Only one count was recorded for this clone. The chain's CDR3 is CASSGTRMTEQFF. DNA for the CDR3: TGCGCCAGCAGTGGGACTAGAATGACTGAGCAGTTCTTC. This sequence joins TRBV10-1 and TRBJ2-1, with TRBD2 matching over 7 bases. V was clipped by 4 bases and J by 9 bases; unmatched bases: 6. CDR3 length: 13 amino acids. Germline lookup yields CDR1 WNHNN and CDR2 SYGVQD (reference sequence).

The chain has TRBV23-1 and TRBJ1-5; TRBD1 is a possible D gene (6 bases). TRBV23-1 is designated an ORF whose function remains uncertain. V gave up 3 bases and J gave up 7 bases, with 22 bases separating them. CDR3 length equals 17 residues. CDR3 protein: CASSHSYVVRGAQPQHF. The CDR3 DNA reads as TGCGCCAGCAGTCATTCCTATGTGGTCAGGGGAGCGCAGCCCCAGCATTTT.